Each of the 4 T cell receptor beta chains below was sequenced from the same sample in a study of cytotoxic CD8 clonotypes in ibrutinib-treated CLL. TCRdb keeps only in-frame clones here, not all; method: immunoSEQ multiplex PCR. The sample carries roughly 76,000 clones, around 81% recorded once. This sample comprised PBMCs, obtained at disease progression, from a patient treated with ibrutinib. The source of these receptors is a human donor with chronic lymphocytic leukemia.

The CDR3 region is CSVETPGPDTQYF. The CDR3 DNA sequence: TGCAGCGTTGAGACCCCGGGCCCAGATACGCAGTATTTT. The genes are TRBV29-1 and TRBJ2-3; D not certain. The germline CDR1 and CDR2 sequences are SQVTM and ANQGSEA. The germline V and J ends were trimmed by 3 bases and 4 bases, with 11 bases remaining between them. The CDR3 is 13 residues long.

The chain is built from TRBV7-8 and TRBJ2-7; a possible D gene is TRBD1 (6 bases). The V gene lost 5 bases and the J gene lost 0 bases, with 14 bases spanning the gap. From germline, CDR1 is SGHVS and CDR2 FQNEAQ. CDR3 size: 15 residues. In nucleotides, the CDR3 is TGTGCCAGCAGCGCAGGTCGACAGGTCTCCTACGAGCAGTACTTC. Protein sequence: CASSAGRQVSYEQYF.

There are a few counts of this clone. The chain has TRBV15 and TRBJ1-2; no firm D call. Trimming took 0 bases from V and 7 from J, leaving 6 bases between them. Germline V gene lookup returns CDR1 LNHNV and CDR2 YYDKDF (reference sequence). The CDR3 runs 12 residues. The CDR3 nucleotides read TGTGCCACCAGCAGAGATGGGTTTGGCTACACCTTC. The encoded protein is CATSRDGFGYTF.

This sequence joins TRBV5-1 and TRBJ2-2; possibly TRBD2 for D (6 bases). The CDR3 sequence is 15 residues long. V was shortened by 4 bases and J by 3 bases, with 13 bases between the two germline ends. Germline CDR1 and CDR2: SGHRS and YFSETQ. The CDR3 DNA follows: TGCGCCAGCAGCCTAGTTTCGGGGGACACCGGGGAGCTGTTTTTT. It yields the protein CASSLVSGDTGELFF.